This T cell receptor (beta chain) derives from a study of early T cells in non-severe SARS-CoV-2 infection. The CDR3 spans 17 residues. Germline V gives CDR1 SGHAT, CDR2 FQNNGV. V lost 0 bases to trimming and J lost 3 bases; unmatched junction nucleotides: 9. Unique molecular identifier tags were affixed to discrete cDNA molecules. TCRdb recomputed calls from the 5' RACE reads with MiXCR, one row per CDR3 protein. The data contain tens of thousands of distinct CDR3 sequences, about 11% of them singletons. The sample was whole blood. This chain connects TRBV11-2 to TRBJ2-3, with 7 bases fitting TRBD2. This TCR came from an adult who was a healthcare worker with PCR-confirmed SARS-CoV-2 infection or an uninfected control (not recorded which). CDR3 loop: CASSLDPIAGGTDTQYF. DNA for the CDR3: TGTGCCAGCAGCTTAGATCCAATAGCGGGTGGTACAGATACGCAGTATTTT.